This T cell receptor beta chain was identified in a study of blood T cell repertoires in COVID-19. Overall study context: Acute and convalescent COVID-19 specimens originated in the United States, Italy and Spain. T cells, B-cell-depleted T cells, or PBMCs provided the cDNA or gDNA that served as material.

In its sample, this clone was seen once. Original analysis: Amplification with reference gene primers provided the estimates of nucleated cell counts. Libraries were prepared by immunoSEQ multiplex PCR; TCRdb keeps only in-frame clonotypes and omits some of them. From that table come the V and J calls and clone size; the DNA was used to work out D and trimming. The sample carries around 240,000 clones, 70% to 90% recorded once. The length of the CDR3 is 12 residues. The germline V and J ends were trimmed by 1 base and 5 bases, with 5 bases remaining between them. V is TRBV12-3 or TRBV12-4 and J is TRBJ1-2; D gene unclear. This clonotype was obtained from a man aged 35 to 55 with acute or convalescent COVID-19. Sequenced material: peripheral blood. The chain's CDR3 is CASSLGEYGYTF. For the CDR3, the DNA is TGTGCCAGCAGTTTAGGAGAGTATGGCTACACCTTC.